A selection of T cell receptor beta chains follows, all from one sample in a study of blood T cell repertoires in COVID-19. Method: immunoSEQ multiplex PCR; TCRdb's copy keeps in-frame clones and lacks some. The sample lists under 400,000 clones; around 86% were seen once. The sample taken for sequencing was PBMCs or T cells enriched from blood (not recorded which). The receptor source for this set is a woman aged 40 to 50 with acute COVID-19. CDR3s include the opening cysteine and the closing phenylalanine or tryptophan. D genes are given only for firm matches. For some rows the clone size is stated as once, few or many, or as a class when expanded; others skip it.

18	TRBJ2-2	TRBV7-8	.	.	CASSLRNRQNANTGELFF	TGTGCCAGCAGCTTAAGGAACAGGCAAAACGCGAACACCGGGGAGCTGTTTTTT
16	TRBJ1-6	TRBV10-3	.	.	CAISDGGRSYNSPLHF	TGTGCCATCAGTGACGGCGGTCGCTCCTATAATTCACCCCTCCACTTT
15	TRBJ2-1	TRBV6-5	.	.	CASSYSFSSYNEQFF	TGTGCCAGCAGTTACTCTTTTAGCTCCTACAATGAGCAGTTCTTC
16	TRBJ1-4	TRBV27	TRBD1	.	CASSFFRGTGHEKLFF	TGTGCCAGCAGTTTTTTCCGCGGGACAGGTCACGAAAAACTGTTTTTT
17	TRBJ2-5	TRBV28	TRBD2	once	CASNEGRERGVQETQYF	TGTGCCAGCAACGAGGGGCGGGAGCGAGGGGTCCAAGAGACCCAGTACTTC
17	TRBJ1-4	TRBV5-1	TRBD1	.	CASSVGQGLSVGEKLFF	TGCGCCAGCAGCGTGGGACAGGGTTTATCAGTAGGGGAAAAACTGTTTTTT
15	TRBJ2-7	TRBV3-1/TRBV3-2	.	.	CASSQARTATYEQYF	TGTGCCAGCAGCCAAGCCAGGACAGCGACCTACGAGCAGTACTTC
15	TRBJ1-4	TRBV27	TRBD1	.	CASTSQGAANEKLFF	TGTGCCAGCACTTCCCAGGGGGCAGCTAATGAAAAACTGTTTTTT
17	TRBJ1-3	TRBV4-2	.	.	CASSQNVQPTSGNTIYF	TGTGCCAGCAGCCAGAATGTACAGCCAACCTCTGGAAACACCATATATTTT
15	TRBJ1-5	TRBV28	TRBD1	.	CASNRDRGESQPQHF	TGTGCCAGCAACCGCGACAGGGGAGAAAGTCAGCCCCAGCATTTT
13	TRBJ2-7	TRBV2	.	.	CASSATGSYEQYF	TGTGCCAGCAGTGCGACAGGCTCCTACGAGCAGTACTTC
14	TRBJ1-6	TRBV3-1/TRBV3-2	TRBD1	.	CASIGQGFNSPLHF	TGTGCCAGCATTGGACAGGGGTTCAATTCACCCCTCCACTTT
15	TRBJ1-3	TRBV28	.	.	CASSLSTVSGNTIYF	TGTGCCAGCAGTTTATCTACGGTCTCTGGAAACACCATATATTTT
16	TRBJ2-6	TRBV4-2	.	.	CASSPEGTSGANVLTF	TGTGCCAGCAGCCCCGAGGGAACCTCTGGGGCCAACGTCCTGACTTTC
14	TRBJ1-2	TRBV29-1	.	.	CSVGLSGATQGYTF	TGCAGCGTTGGTCTCTCTGGGGCGACACAAGGCTACACCTTC
14	TRBJ2-7	TRBV7-2	.	.	CASSLTGGVYEQYF	TGTGCCAGCAGCCTAACAGGGGGGGTCTACGAGCAGTACTTC
15	TRBJ2-7	TRBV5-1	TRBD2	.	CASSLGTSGGHEQYF	TGCGCCAGCAGCTTGGGGACTAGCGGGGGCCACGAGCAGTACTTC
15	TRBJ1-5	TRBV2	.	.	CASSVFSGGNQPQHF	TGTGCCAGCAGTGTGTTCAGTGGTGGCAATCAGCCCCAGCATTTT
14	TRBJ2-7	TRBV6-5	TRBD1	.	CASSAGQGVHEQYF	TGTGCCAGCTCTGCGGGACAGGGGGTCCACGAGCAGTACTTC
13	TRBJ1-2	TRBV12-3/TRBV12-4	TRBD1	.	CASSAGQGYRYTF	TGTGCCAGCAGTGCGGGACAGGGTTACCGCTACACCTTC
17	TRBJ2-3	TRBV5-4	TRBD2	.	CASSLLVAGGRTDTQYF	TGTGCCAGCAGCTTGCTAGTAGCGGGAGGGCGCACAGATACGCAGTATTTT
19	TRBJ2-2	TRBV3-1/TRBV3-2	.	.	CASSQELRQKGTNTGELFF	TGTGCCAGCAGCCAAGAGTTGAGACAGAAAGGCACGAACACCGGGGAGCTGTTTTTT
15	TRBJ1-2	TRBV6-5	.	.	CASRSSGGRGYGYTF	TGTGCCAGCAGATCCTCAGGCGGGCGGGGCTATGGCTACACCTTC
17	TRBJ1-5	TRBV11-2	.	.	CASSLQPTGISNQPQHF	TGTGCCAGCAGCTTACAGCCGACAGGAATTAGCAATCAGCCCCAGCATTTT
14	TRBJ2-2	TRBV2	TRBD1	.	CASRDRVSAGELFF	TGTGCCAGCAGGGACAGGGTGTCTGCCGGGGAGCTGTTTTTT
16	TRBJ2-5	TRBV5-1	TRBD2	.	CASSWTSGSGWETQYF	TGCGCCAGCAGCTGGACTAGCGGGAGTGGGTGGGAGACCCAGTACTTC
14	TRBJ1-1	TRBV15	.	.	CATSRREIWAEAFF	TGTGCCACCAGCAGAAGGGAGATCTGGGCTGAAGCTTTCTTT
15	TRBJ2-3	TRBV10-3	.	.	CAITPGSKSTDTQYF	TGTGCCATCACTCCAGGGTCCAAAAGCACAGATACGCAGTATTTT
17	TRBJ1-2	TRBV5-1	TRBD1	.	CASSLGAGQGLNYGYTF	TGCGCCAGCAGCTTGGGCGCGGGACAGGGTCTTAACTATGGCTACACCTTC
13	TRBJ2-3	TRBV9	TRBD1	.	CACRDRDTDTQYF	TGTGCCTGCAGAGACAGGGACACAGATACGCAGTATTTT
14	TRBJ1-2	TRBV7-2	.	.	CASSLQTRDYGYTF	TGTGCCAGCAGCTTACAGACCAGGGACTATGGCTACACCTTC
14	TRBJ2-7	TRBV27	.	.	CASSFQGGPYEQYF	TGTGCCAGCAGTTTTCAGGGAGGCCCCTACGAGCAGTACTTC
15	TRBJ2-7	TRBV6-5	TRBD1	.	CASRHRQGSSYEQYF	TGTGCCAGCAGACATAGACAGGGAAGCTCCTACGAGCAGTACTTC
15	TRBJ1-2	TRBV6-5	TRBD1	.	CASSSRTGVPSGYTF	TGTGCCAGCAGTTCACGGACAGGGGTTCCATCTGGCTACACCTTC
14	TRBJ1-6	TRBV6-5	.	.	CASSYLGHNSPLHF	TGTGCCAGCAGTTATCTGGGGCATAATTCACCCCTCCACTTT
13	TRBJ1-2	TRBV4-3	.	few	CASSQVVGVGYTF	TGCGCCAGCAGCCAAGTAGTAGGGGTAGGCTACACCTTC
14	TRBJ2-2	TRBV5-4	.	.	CASSLGETSGELFF	TGTGCCAGCAGCTTGGGGGAGACAAGCGGGGAGCTGTTTTTT
15	TRBJ2-1	TRBV9	TRBD2	.	CASSPGLVSSREQFF	TGTGCCAGCAGCCCCGGACTAGTCTCTTCCCGTGAGCAGTTCTTC
18	TRBJ2-7	TRBV7-8	TRBD2	.	CASSLAGISGLAPHEQYF	TGTGCCAGCAGCTTAGCGGGGATTAGCGGGCTCGCGCCCCACGAGCAGTACTTC
16	TRBJ1-2	TRBV19	TRBD1	.	CASTVAGTGGIYGYTF	TGTGCCAGTACCGTAGCCGGGACAGGGGGCATTTATGGCTACACCTTC